This entry lists 15 T cell receptor beta chains sequenced from one sample in a study of cytomegalovirus exposure and HLA in healthy donors. The PCR had 60 Vbeta and 13 Jbeta primers. Clones were sequenced by immunoSEQ multiplex PCR, and TCRdb holds only the in-frame ones, with some missing. With approximately 190,000 clones in the sample, the ten largest clones hold roughly 6.7%. The specimen sequenced was PBMCs. The receptors stem from a man aged 30 to 45 in good health and CMV-seronegative.

The gene calls are TRBV19 and TRBJ1-2; D remains ambiguous. The V gene's germline CDR1 is LNHDA and CDR2 SQIVND (reference sequence). Between the trimmed V and J ends, which lost 3 bases and 5 bases, there was a span of 22 bases. CDR3 length equals 17 residues. CDR3 amino acids: CASSIGYWRRIAYGYTF. The DNA of the CDR3 is TGTGCCAGTAGTATTGGTTATTGGAGAAGGATCGCGTATGGCTACACCTTC.

The chain links TRBV6-1 to TRBJ1-6; D is unclear. Germline values: CDR1 MNHNS, CDR2 SASEGT. V lost 3 bases and J 3 bases, leaving 12 bases between the germline ends. The CDR3 is made up of 16 amino acids. The CDR3 reads CASSESNLIYNSPLHF. The CDR3 region has the DNA TGTGCCAGCAGTGAGTCGAACCTAATCTATAATTCACCCCTCCACTTT.

The chain joins TRBV5-1 to TRBJ2-7, with 8 bases lining up with TRBD1. The ends lost 3 bases at V and 4 bases at J; junction bases unmatched: 6. The CDR3 has 14 residues. Germline V gene sequence: CDR1 SGHRS, CDR2 YFSETQ. The CDR3 DNA reads as TGCGCCAGCAGCTCGCCAGGGGGCAGATACGAGCAGTACTTC. As protein: CASSSPGGRYEQYF.

The CDR3 loop reads CAISESGTGRISYEQYF. CDR3 nucleotides: TGTGCCATCAGTGAGTCAGGTACAGGGAGAATCTCCTACGAGCAGTACTTC. This rearrangement joins TRBV10-3 to TRBJ2-7; D possibly corresponds to TRBD1 (6 bases). V was clipped by 0 bases and J by 0 bases, with 15 bases between them. The germline gives CDR1 ENHRY, CDR2 SYGVKD. The CDR3 consists of 17 residues.

The chain uses TRBV7-2 and TRBJ2-5; 7 bases are shared with TRBD1. This CDR3 contains 13 residues. Trimming removed 5 bases from V and 10 bases from J; junction bases left unmatched: 10. CDR1 SGHTA and CDR2 FQGNSA come from the germline V gene. As DNA, the CDR3 is TGTGCCAGCAGCCGCCCGGGACAGCCGGTCCAGTACTTC. It translates to CASSRPGQPVQYF.

The J gene is TRBJ2-5, the V gene TRBV7-9; 7 bases fit TRBD1. The germline gives CDR1 SEHNR, CDR2 FQNEAQ (reference sequence). The CDR3 loop spans 15 amino acids. Trimming at V came to 3 bases and at J to 2 bases, leaving 6 bases not matched to a gene. The CDR3 DNA sequence: TGTGCCAGCAGCTTCTGGGGGACAGATCAAGAGACCCAGTACTTC. Amino acids: CASSFWGTDQETQYF.

V gene TRBV7-3 combines with J gene TRBJ2-2, with 9 bases lining up with TRBD2. With V trimmed by 5 bases and J by 6 bases, 7 bases remained unmatched. The CDR3 has 15 amino acids. Per germline, CDR1 SGHTA and CDR2 FQGTGA. CDR3 amino acids: CASSPGTSPAGELFF. The CDR3 bases are TGTGCCAGCAGCCCCGGGACTAGCCCCGCCGGGGAGCTGTTTTTT.

The chain employs TRBV2 and TRBJ2-1; TRBD1 agrees at 9 bases. V dropped 6 bases and J dropped 14; count of bases not matched to a gene: 11. Germline CDR1 is SNHLY and CDR2 is FYNNEI. The CDR3 has 13 residues. Here the CDR3 DNA reads TGTGCCAGCAGCGCCCGACAGGGGGATGGGAAGTTCTTC. As protein: CASSARQGDGKFF.

Note on this clone: Other DNA sequences from this sample encode an identical CDR3 as well. The chain is built from TRBV2 and TRBJ1-3; 7 nucleotides line up with TRBD1. Trimming at V came to 4 bases and at J to 0 bases, leaving 0 bases not matched to a gene. The CDR3 consists of 14 residues. The V gene's germline CDR1 is SNHLY and CDR2 FYNNEI. In DNA, the CDR3 is TGTGCCAGCAGTGGACAGGGCTCTGGAAACACCATATATTTT. This codes for CASSGQGSGNTIYF. Full variable domain (remainder filled in from reference TRBV2 and TRBJ1-3): EPEVTQTPSHQVTQMGQEVILRCVPISNHLYFYWYRQILGQKVEFLVSFYNNEISEKSEIFDDQFSVERPDGSNFTLKIRSTKLEDSAMYFCASSGQGSGNTIYFGEGSWLTVV.

The chain is built from TRBV7-9 and TRBJ2-1, with no clear D. Trimming stripped 2 bases from V and 7 bases from J, with 9 bases between. Germline V lookup: CDR1 SEHNR, CDR2 FQNEAQ (reference sequence). This CDR3 is built from 13 residues. The DNA for the CDR3 is TGTGCCAGCAGCTTACTTACTCGGAATGAGCAGTTCTTC. Encoded protein: CASSLLTRNEQFF. The whole variable domain, filled in from reference TRBV7-9 and TRBJ2-1, reads DTGVSQNPRHKITKRGQNVTFRCDPISEHNRLYWYRQTLGQGPEFLTYFQNEAQLEKSRLLSDRFSAERPKGSFSTLEIQRTEQGDSAMYLCASSLLTRNEQFFGPGTRLTVL.

The chain has TRBV2 and TRBJ2-7; 9 bases map to TRBD1. J lost 0 bases, V lost 6 bases, and 9 bases had no gene match. This CDR3 is 16 amino acids long. Germline CDR1 reads SNHLY; CDR2 reads FYNNEI. For the CDR3, the DNA is TGTGCCAGCAGCTCCCCCGGGACAGGGATCTCCTACGAGCAGTACTTC. Amino acid sequence: CASSSPGTGISYEQYF. The full variable domain, completed using reference TRBV2 and TRBJ2-7, is EPEVTQTPSHQVTQMGQEVILRCVPISNHLYFYWYRQILGQKVEFLVSFYNNEISEKSEIFDDQFSVERPDGSNFTLKIRSTKLEDSAMYFCASSSPGTGISYEQYFGPGTRLTVT.

The CDR3: CASSTQTGFGYTF. The CDR3 region has the DNA TGTGCCAGCAGCACCCAGACAGGCTTTGGCTACACCTTC. This rearrangement joins TRBV9 to TRBJ1-2, with D maybe TRBD1 (6 bases). From germline, CDR1 is SGDLS and CDR2 YYNGEE. V lost 4 bases and J 7 bases, leaving 14 bases between the germline ends. The CDR3 is 13 residues long.

The J gene is TRBJ1-2, the V gene TRBV2, with D perhaps TRBD1 (6 bases). V was trimmed by 5 bases and J by 12 bases, leaving 13 bases between them. The CDR3 length is 11 residues. CDR1 and CDR2 (germline): SNHLY, FYNNEI. CDR3 loop: CASSHDRSDTF. CDR3 nucleotides: TGTGCCAGCAGTCACGACAGGTCCGACACCTTC.

V is TRBV6-6 and J is TRBJ1-5; TRBD1 aligns across 7 bases. This CDR3 is built from 16 residues. Germline loops: CDR1 MNHNY, CDR2 SVGAGI (reference sequence). After removal of 0 bases from V and 0 bases from J, the junction contained 2 bases not matched to a gene. CDR3 DNA sequence: TGTGCCAGCAGTTACTCAGGGACAGTTAGCAATCAGCCCCAGCATTTT. This encodes CASSYSGTVSNQPQHF.

With respect to this clone: Because it lacks the conserved phenylalanine or tryptophan at the end, this CDR3 is likely a read error. The V and J genes are TRBV28 and TRBJ1-2; tentatively, D is TRBD1 (6 bases). Germline V gene data show CDR1 as MDHEN and CDR2 as SYDVKM. The ends were cut back, 5 bases at V and 4 bases at J, with 17 bases in the middle. CDR3 size: 15 residues. The CDR3 spells CASSIDRLVPYGYTL. CDR3 DNA: TGTGCCAGCAGTATTGACAGGCTCGTACCCTATGGCTACACCCTC.